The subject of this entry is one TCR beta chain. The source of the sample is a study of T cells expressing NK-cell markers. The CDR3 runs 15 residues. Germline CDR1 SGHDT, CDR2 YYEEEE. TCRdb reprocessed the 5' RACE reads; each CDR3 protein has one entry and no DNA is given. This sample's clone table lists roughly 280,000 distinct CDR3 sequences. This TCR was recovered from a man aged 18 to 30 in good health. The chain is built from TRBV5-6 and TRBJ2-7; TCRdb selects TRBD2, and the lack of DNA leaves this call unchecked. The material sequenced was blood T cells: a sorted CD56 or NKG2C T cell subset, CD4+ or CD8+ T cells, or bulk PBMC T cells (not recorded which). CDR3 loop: CASSFGRQSSYEQYF.